A selection of T cell receptor beta chains follows, all from one sample in a study of T-cell reconstitution after alpha-beta-depleted transplantation in children. TCRdb re-analysed the PCR reads in MiXCR, keeping a single row per CDR3 protein. The sample consists of about 350,000 distinct CDR3 sequences, under 20% of them appearing once. The starting material was PBMCs, mostly from graft donor cells, obtained 360 days after TCRalphabeta/CD19-depleted stem cell transplant. The receptors originated from a male patient between 2 and 15 years old who had a stem cell transplant for acute lymphoblastic leukemia, so the T cells may come from the graft donor. The CDR3 runs from the conserved cysteine through the conserved F or W. The order of the fields is D gene, V gene, clone size, J gene, CDR3 DNA, CDR3 protein. A D gene is named only where the DNA matches it firmly. Size values are once, few and many counts, or a class for expanded clones, and some rows have none.

d_call: TRBD2; v_call: TRBV28; clone_size: -; j_call: TRBJ2-3; cdr3_nt: TGTGCCAGCAGTTCCTGGACTAGCGGGAAAGGGTCCCCCACAGATACGCAGTATTTT; cdr3_aa: CASSSWTSGKGSPTDTQYF
d_call: TRBD2; v_call: TRBV7-2; clone_size: many; j_call: TRBJ2-7; cdr3_nt: TGTGCCAGCAGCCCAGCGGGAGTGACCTACGAGCAGTACTTC; cdr3_aa: CASSPAGVTYEQYF
d_call: -; v_call: TRBV9; clone_size: few; j_call: TRBJ1-2; cdr3_nt: TGTGCCAGCAGCGCCGCAAGCTTAGGACTGTACTATGGCTACACCTTC; cdr3_aa: CASSAASLGLYYGYTF
d_call: -; v_call: TRBV9; clone_size: -; j_call: TRBJ2-1; cdr3_nt: TGTGCCGGTTTTTTTAAGGGGGGGAATGAGCAGTTCTTC; cdr3_aa: CAGFFKGGNEQFF
d_call: TRBD2; v_call: TRBV29-1; clone_size: many; j_call: TRBJ2-7; cdr3_nt: TGCAGCGTAGCAGGACTAGCGGAATACGAGCAGTACTTC; cdr3_aa: CSVAGLAEYEQYF
d_call: -; v_call: TRBV10-3; clone_size: -; j_call: TRBJ2-1; cdr3_nt: TGTGCCATCAGGGACACTTACAATGAGCAGTTCTTC; cdr3_aa: CAIRDTYNEQFF
d_call: -; v_call: TRBV20-1; clone_size: -; j_call: TRBJ1-5; cdr3_nt: TGCAGTGCTAGAGATGGGGGATTGAATCAGCCCCAGCATTTT; cdr3_aa: CSARDGGLNQPQHF
d_call: TRBD1; v_call: TRBV20-1; clone_size: few; j_call: TRBJ2-7; cdr3_nt: TGCAGTGCTACCGACGGTCGACAGGGCGGCGAGCAGTACTTC; cdr3_aa: CSATDGRQGGEQYF
d_call: -; v_call: TRBV27; clone_size: few; j_call: TRBJ2-5; cdr3_nt: TGTGCCAGCAGTTTGGCTTACAGTCAAGAGACCCAGTACTTC; cdr3_aa: CASSLAYSQETQYF
d_call: -; v_call: TRBV6-1; clone_size: -; j_call: TRBJ1-5; cdr3_nt: TGTGCCAGCACCCAAGGGGGGGAACGAAATCAGCCCCAGCATTTT; cdr3_aa: CASTQGGERNQPQHF
d_call: -; v_call: TRBV20-1; clone_size: -; j_call: TRBJ1-1; cdr3_nt: TGCAGTGCTATGGGGAACGAGGTACGTTGGAACACTGAAGCTTTCTTT; cdr3_aa: CSAMGNEVRWNTEAFF
d_call: TRBD2; v_call: TRBV6-1; clone_size: many; j_call: TRBJ2-3; cdr3_nt: TGTGCCAGCAGCAAATGGGAGGGTCCAGATACGCAGTATTTT; cdr3_aa: CASSKWEGPDTQYF
d_call: TRBD1; v_call: TRBV28; clone_size: few; j_call: TRBJ1-3; cdr3_nt: TGTGCCAGCAGTTGGGGCAGGGGGTCCTCTGGAAACACCATATATTTT; cdr3_aa: CASSWGRGSSGNTIYF
d_call: TRBD1; v_call: TRBV19; clone_size: -; j_call: TRBJ1-1; cdr3_nt: TGTGCCAGTAGTCCCCGACAGGGGGCGGCCACTGAAGCTTTCTTT; cdr3_aa: CASSPRQGAATEAFF
d_call: TRBD2; v_call: TRBV4-3; clone_size: few; j_call: TRBJ2-2; cdr3_nt: TGCGCCAGTAGAGCCTGGGCCGGGACTAGCGGGAATCGGGGGGCCGGGGAGCTGTTTTTT; cdr3_aa: CASRAWAGTSGNRGAGELFF
d_call: -; v_call: TRBV4-3; clone_size: few; j_call: TRBJ1-1; cdr3_nt: TGCGCCAGCAGCCAAGATGGGGGCATCGTGAACACTGAAGCTTTCTTT; cdr3_aa: CASSQDGGIVNTEAFF
d_call: -; v_call: TRBV4-2; clone_size: -; j_call: TRBJ2-2; cdr3_nt: TGTGCCAGCAGCCAAGGTTACATGTCTCGAACCACCGGGGAGCTGTTTTTT; cdr3_aa: CASSQGYMSRTTGELFF
d_call: -; v_call: TRBV28; clone_size: few; j_call: TRBJ2-7; cdr3_nt: TGTGCCAGCAGTTTAAAGGGACATAGTGCCTACGAGCAGTACTTC; cdr3_aa: CASSLKGHSAYEQYF
d_call: -; v_call: TRBV7-9; clone_size: few; j_call: TRBJ2-1; cdr3_nt: TGTGCCAGCGAAGGAGCCGAGCAGTTCTTC; cdr3_aa: CASEGAEQFF
d_call: -; v_call: TRBV28; clone_size: many; j_call: TRBJ2-1; cdr3_nt: TGTGCCAGCAGTTTAGGGGGTAGGGCCTACAATGAGCAGTTCTTC; cdr3_aa: CASSLGGRAYNEQFF
d_call: TRBD2; v_call: TRBV12-3/TRBV12-4; clone_size: few; j_call: TRBJ2-1; cdr3_nt: TGTGCCAGCAGTTTCATGGCTAGCGGGAGTGGCGAGCAGTTCTTC; cdr3_aa: CASSFMASGSGEQFF
d_call: TRBD1; v_call: TRBV28; clone_size: -; j_call: TRBJ2-1; cdr3_nt: TGTGCCAGCATCCGGGACAGGGGCAATGAGCAGTTCTTC; cdr3_aa: CASIRDRGNEQFF